This record covers a single T cell receptor beta chain. Antigen specificity is unknown. The record originates from a study of identical twins. Whole-study findings and limits: Conclusions came from cross-sectional statistical analysis, not from following the same donors. In zero-insertion analyses, partial confounding could arise from invariant MAIT and iNKT cells. Twin sharing of out-of-frame TCR alpha was underestimated by models in monozygotic pairs.

cDNA molecules carried unique molecular identifiers, and template switching added a universal primer site. TCRdb itself ran the 5' RACE reads through MiXCR, one entry per CDR3 protein. The sample holds approximately 230,000 distinct CDR3 sequences, about 14% seen once. Germline V gene lookup returns CDR1 DFQATT and CDR2 SNEGSKA (reference sequence). The CDR3 has 14 amino acids. V lost 5 bases and J 3 bases, leaving 15 bases between the germline ends. The receptor's source is a woman aged 18 to 35 in good health. Sample: memory (CD45RO+) T cells sorted from blood. V and J are TRBV20-1 and TRBJ2-3, with TRBD2 as a possible D gene (6 bases). CDR3 loop: CSAGVGGGTDTQYF. In DNA, the CDR3 is TGCAGTGCTGGGGTCGGGGGAGGTACAGATACGCAGTATTTT.